A selection of T cell receptor beta chains follows, all from one sample in a study of blood T cell repertoires in COVID-19. Here immunoSEQ multiplex PCR was the method, and the copy in TCRdb shows in-frame clones only, minus some. This sample has about 300,000 clones, with approximately 88% found just once. Sequencing was performed on peripheral blood. Receptor source: a woman in her thirties with COVID-19, enrolled during active disease. The CDR3 runs from the conserved cysteine through the conserved F or W. A D gene is named only where the DNA matches it firmly.

>TRBJ1-2|TRBV19|.
TGTGCCAGTACCAACAGGGAGTATGGCTACACCTTC
CASTNREYGYTF
>TRBJ1-4|TRBV9|TRBD1
TGTGCCAGCAGCGAGACAGGGGGCGTAGCTAATGAAAAACTGTTTTTT
CASSETGGVANEKLFF
>TRBJ1-1|TRBV6-6|.
TGTGCCAGCAGCCGGTGGGCGAGAACTGAAGCTTTCTTT
CASSRWARTEAFF
>TRBJ1-2|TRBV7-9|.
TGTGCCAGCAGCTTTGGTCAGGTGACCTATGGCTACACCTTC
CASSFGQVTYGYTF
>TRBJ2-1|TRBV19|.
TGTGCCAGTAGTAGGGGGGGGACAGGATCCTACAATGAGCAGTTCTTC
CASSRGGTGSYNEQFF
>TRBJ2-1|TRBV7-9|.
TGTGCCAGCAGCCCGGACATGAATGAGCAGTTCTTC
CASSPDMNEQFF
>TRBJ1-2|TRBV5-1|.
TGCGCCAGCAGCATTGACAGCGACTATGGCTACACCTTC
CASSIDSDYGYTF
>TRBJ2-1|TRBV7-8|TRBD2
TGTGCCAGCAGCGTACTAGCGCCATACAATGAGCAGTTCTTC
CASSVLAPYNEQFF
>TRBJ1-1|TRBV5-4|.
TGTGCCAGCAGCTCGGGAGTGGAGAGGGTTGAAGCTTTCTTT
CASSSGVERVEAFF
>TRBJ1-4|TRBV27|.
TGTGCCAGCACCCCCGGGATGGGGGGTAATGAAAAACTGTTTTTT
CASTPGMGGNEKLFF